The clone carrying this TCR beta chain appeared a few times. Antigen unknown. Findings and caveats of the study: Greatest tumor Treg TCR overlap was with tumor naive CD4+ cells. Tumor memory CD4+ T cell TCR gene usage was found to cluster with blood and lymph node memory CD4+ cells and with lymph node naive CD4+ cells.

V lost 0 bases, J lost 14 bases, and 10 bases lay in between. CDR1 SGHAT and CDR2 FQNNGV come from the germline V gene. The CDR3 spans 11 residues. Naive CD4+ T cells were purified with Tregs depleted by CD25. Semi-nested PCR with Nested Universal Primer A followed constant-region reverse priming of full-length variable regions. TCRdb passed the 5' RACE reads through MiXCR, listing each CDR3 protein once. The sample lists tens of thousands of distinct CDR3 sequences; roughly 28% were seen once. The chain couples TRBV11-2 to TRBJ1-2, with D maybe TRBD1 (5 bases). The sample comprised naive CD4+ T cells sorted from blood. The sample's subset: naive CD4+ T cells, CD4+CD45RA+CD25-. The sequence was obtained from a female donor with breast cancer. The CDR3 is CASSLEGVGTF. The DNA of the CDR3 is TGTGCCAGCAGCTTAGAGGGGGTAGGAACCTTC. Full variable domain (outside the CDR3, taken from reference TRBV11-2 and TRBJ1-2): EAGVAQSPRYKIIEKRQSVAFWCNPISGHATLYWYQQILGQGPKLLIQFQNNGVVDDSQLPKDRFSAERLKGVDSTLKIQPAKLEDSAVYLCASSLEGVGTFGSGTRLTVV.